Below are 5 T cell receptor beta chains sequenced from a single sample in a study of OX40 agonist ivuxolimab in advanced cancers. This table comes from immunoSEQ multiplex PCR, and its TCRdb copy is limited to in-frame clones, with some not included. The data hold about 30,000 clones, with about nine tenths observed a single time. The sequences come from CD4+ or CD8+ T cells sorted from blood, collected in a trial of the OX40 agonist ivuxolimab. The receptor set was obtained from an adult with an advanced solid tumor such as melanoma, head and neck, liver or kidney cancer.

This clone was observed a single time. The J gene is TRBJ2-7, the V gene TRBV14; D call uncertain. The CDR3 is 13 amino acids. Germline CDR1 reads SGHDN; CDR2 reads FVKESK. Deletions cut 6 bases from V and 0 bases from J, with 9 bases between. DNA of the CDR3: TGTGCCAGCAGAGACTCGGGCTCCTACGAGCAGTACTTC. This sequence encodes CASRDSGSYEQYF.

The count of this clone is one. V usage is TRBV6-1 and J usage is TRBJ1-2; D gene unclear. V was cut by 8 bases and J by 3 bases, with 4 bases left in between. The CDR3 totals 10 residues. Germline values: CDR1 MNHNS, CDR2 SASEGT. The CDR3 protein is CASLYYGYTF. The CDR3 DNA follows: TGTGCCAGCTTATACTATGGCTACACCTTC.

CDR3 coding DNA: TGCGCCAGCAGCTTGGACTTCCTTAATGAGCAGTTCTTC. Translation: CASSLDFLNEQFF. The chain joins TRBV5-1 to TRBJ2-1; D remains unclear. The V gene lost 0 bases and the J gene lost 7 bases, with 8 bases spanning the gap. Germline V gene sequence: CDR1 SGHRS, CDR2 YFSETQ. The CDR3 runs to 13 residues.

The V gene is TRBV6-1, the J gene TRBJ2-7; D remains ambiguous. Germline V gene sequence: CDR1 MNHNS, CDR2 SASEGT. The CDR3 length is 14 residues. V was pared by 3 bases and J by 5 bases, with 14 bases between. The CDR3 is CASSDSSRPHEQYF. The CDR3 DNA sequence: TGTGCCAGCAGTGACAGCAGCCGGCCCCACGAGCAGTACTTC.

The chain employs TRBV14 and TRBJ2-4; D gene unclear. Trimming pared 2 bases from V and 4 bases from J, leaving 6 bases between. From germline, CDR1 is SGHDN and CDR2 FVKESK. This CDR3 contains 13 residues. The CDR3 loop is CASSQQTKNIQYF. The CDR3 DNA follows: TGTGCCAGCAGCCAACAGACTAAAAACATTCAGTACTTC.